This T cell receptor (beta chain) was found in a study of cytomegalovirus exposure and HLA in healthy donors. About the study: Across 300 to 400 genotyped donors, over 70% landed in the Caucasian-associated ancestry cluster.

Study outcomes and limitations: TCR beta sequences reportedly predicted the HLA-A and HLA-B alleles of most subjects accurately.

With respect to this clone: The antigen remains unidentified.

PCR was performed using 60 Vbeta and 13 Jbeta primers. Original handling: There were around 80 million unique TCR beta chains by a later count, and approximately 10 million of them were shared. TCRdb's copy holds only in-frame clones and misses some; the assay was immunoSEQ multiplex PCR. From that table come the V and J calls and clone size; the DNA was used to work out D and trimming. Here the sample spans about 80,000 clones, about 80% being singletons. This CDR3 is 14 amino acids long. V lost 5 bases to trimming and J lost 1 base; unmatched junction nucleotides: 4. Germline CDR1 reads LNHDA; CDR2 reads SQIVND (reference sequence).

The sequence was collected from a man aged 25 to 40 in good health and CMV-seronegative. V is TRBV19 and J is TRBJ2-7; 8 nucleotides line up with TRBD2. Material for sequencing was PBMCs. The CDR3 bases are TGTGCCAGTAGTTTACTAGCGGTATCCTACGAGCAGTACTTC. It is translated as CASSLLAVSYEQYF.